These 32 T cell receptor beta chains came from one sample sequenced in a study of blood T cell repertoires in COVID-19. Sequenced by immunoSEQ multiplex PCR; TCRdb stores in-frame clones only, minus some. The data contain just over 650,000 clones, 70% to 90% of them singletons. Material: peripheral blood. Receptors were obtained from a woman aged 18-30 years with acute or convalescent COVID-19.

The chain links TRBV4-2 to TRBJ1-5; the D is unclear. Trimming took 1 base from V and 5 from J, leaving 15 bases between them. Germline V gene data show CDR1 as LGHNA and CDR2 as YNFKEQ. The CDR3 totals 16 residues. DNA of the CDR3: TGTGCCAGCAGCCAAGTAAGTAGCACTCTGGATCAGCCCCAGCATTTT. The encoded protein is CASSQVSSTLDQPQHF.

This chain joins TRBV24-1 and TRBJ1-2; no firm D call. CDR3 length: 13 amino acids. The V gene lost 5 bases and the J gene lost 8 bases, with 14 bases spanning the gap. From germline, CDR1 is KGHDR and CDR2 SFDVKD. The CDR3 region is CATSGFVGEGYTF. The DNA for the CDR3 is TGTGCCACCAGTGGATTCGTCGGGGAGGGCTACACCTTC.

The V gene is TRBV4-3, the J gene TRBJ1-1, with 8 bases that match TRBD1. CDR1 is LGHNA, CDR2 YSLEER, per germline. This CDR3 has 15 residues. J was trimmed by 7 bases and V by 0 bases; bases with no gene match: 7. The CDR3 protein is CASSQDRGTGHEAFF. CDR3 bases: TGCGCCAGCAGCCAAGATCGCGGGACAGGTCATGAAGCTTTCTTT.

This chain joins TRBV1 and TRBJ2-1; the table names TRBD2, a call not compared with the DNA. TRBV1 is labeled a pseudogene. The CDR3 runs to 21 residues. The CDR3 DNA sequence: TGCACCAGCAGCCAACATAGGACTAGCGGGGGGGCCGAGGGGTCCAACAATGAGCAGTTCTTC. This encodes CTSSQHRTSGGAEGSNNEQFF.

The CDR3 DNA sequence: TGCAGTGCTAGTGTAGAGGAAAAGATAGACGAAATTCAAGAGACCCAGTACTTC. Translation: CSASVEEKIDEIQETQYF. This rearrangement joins TRBV20-1 to TRBJ2-5; no definite D call. Trimming stripped 3 bases from V and 2 bases from J, with 25 bases between. The CDR3 totals 18 residues. The germline V gene encodes CDR1 DFQATT and CDR2 SNEGSKA (reference sequence).

V gene TRBV25-1 combines with J gene TRBJ1-1, with D possibly matching TRBD1 (5 bases). The CDR3 sequence is 13 residues long. Trimming pared 5 bases from V and 0 bases from J, leaving 7 bases between. Germline V lookup: CDR1 MGHDK, CDR2 SYGVNS. The CDR3 DNA follows: TGTGCCAGCAGTCGGACAATGAACACTGAAGCTTTCTTT. Translated: CASSRTMNTEAFF.

The CDR3 DNA reads as TGTGCCAGCAGTGAAACTCTTTGGGGCAGGGGTTATGGCTACACCTTC. As protein: CASSETLWGRGYGYTF. The genes are TRBV25-1 and TRBJ1-2; D might be TRBD1 (6 bases). The V end was cut by 2 bases, the J end by 5 bases, with 18 bases between. Germline assignment: CDR1 MGHDK and CDR2 SYGVNS. The CDR3 runs to 16 residues.

V usage is TRBV9 and J usage is TRBJ2-1; D might be TRBD2 (6 bases). V dropped 0 bases and J dropped 9 bases, with 19 bases sitting between them. This CDR3 has 16 residues. Germline V gives CDR1 SGDLS, CDR2 YYNGEE. The CDR3 is CASSVATPTEGTEQFF. The CDR3, as DNA: TGTGCCAGCAGCGTAGCTACCCCCACGGAGGGGACTGAGCAGTTCTTC.

This clone was found once. V gene TRBV2 combines with J gene TRBJ1-1; a weak D match, TRBD1 (6 bases). V was cut by 5 bases and J by 5 bases, with 15 bases left in between. CDR1 and CDR2 (germline): SNHLY, FYNNEI. The CDR3 consists of 14 residues. CDR3 bases: TGTGCCAGCAGTACCACCCCAGGGGCAACTGAAGCTTTCTTT. Residues: CASSTTPGATEAFF.

The chain carries TRBV7-6 and TRBJ2-1; TRBD2 agrees at 12 bases. The CDR3 runs 18 residues. V lost 5 bases to trimming and J lost 4 bases; unmatched junction nucleotides: 12. Per the germline V gene, CDR1 is SGHVS and CDR2 is FNYEAQ. CDR3 sequence: CASSQRLAGVPGYNEQFF. The DNA for the CDR3 is TGTGCCAGCAGCCAACGACTAGCGGGGGTTCCAGGTTACAATGAGCAGTTCTTC.

This chain links TRBV4-1 with TRBJ2-3; D is undetermined. Germline V gives CDR1 MGHRA, CDR2 YSYEKL. The CDR3 is made up of 13 amino acids. Trimming removed 2 bases at V and 3 bases at J, with 6 bases between. The DNA for the CDR3 is TGCGCCAGCAGCCAAATGTTAACAGATACGCAGTATTTT. Translated, it gives CASSQMLTDTQYF.

V and J are TRBV6-5 and TRBJ1-5; a weak D match, TRBD1 (6 bases). The CDR3 runs 14 residues. Trimming pared 6 bases from V and 3 bases from J, leaving 12 bases between. Germline V lookup: CDR1 MNHEY, CDR2 SVGAGI. Written as DNA, the CDR3 is TGTGCCAGCAGGGGGCAGGGGCTCAATCAGCCCCAGCATTTT. Amino acid sequence: CASRGQGLNQPQHF.

This sequence joins TRBV4-1 and TRBJ2-7; D is possibly TRBD1 (5 bases). Germline loops: CDR1 MGHRA, CDR2 YSYEKL. The CDR3 has 14 amino acids. V lost 1 base to trimming and J lost 0 bases, with 7 bases between them. The CDR3 DNA is TGCGCCAGCAGCCAAGCACAGGCCTCCTACGAGCAGTACTTC. Its protein is CASSQAQASYEQYF.

The J gene is TRBJ1-5, the V gene TRBV4-1; 7 nucleotides match TRBD1. Looked up from germline, CDR1 is MGHRA and CDR2 is YSYEKL. The CDR3 covers 14 residues. The junction had 4 bases not matched to a gene; V was cut back by 4 bases and J by 4 bases. CDR3 DNA sequence: TGCGCCAGCAGCCGAACAGGGGAGAATCAGCCCCAGCATTTT. Protein product: CASSRTGENQPQHF.

The V gene is TRBV12-5, the J gene TRBJ1-5; 7 nucleotides align to TRBD1. The CDR3 covers 18 residues. V dropped 3 bases and J dropped 4; count of bases not matched to a gene: 15. The germline CDR1 and CDR2 sequences are LGHNT and FRNRAP. The CDR3 here is CASGFGTDTPSGNQPQHF. The CDR3 bases are TGTGCTAGTGGTTTCGGGACAGATACTCCTTCTGGGAATCAGCCCCAGCATTTT.

V gene TRBV19 combines with J gene TRBJ1-5; 8 positions match TRBD1. Germline V CDR1 and CDR2: LNHDA, SQIVND (reference sequence). This CDR3 spans 13 amino acids. The V and J ends lost 5 bases and 8 bases, in that order; junction bases with no gene match: 5. The CDR3: CASSARGREPQHF. The CDR3 DNA reads TGTGCCAGTAGTGCCAGGGGGCGGGAGCCCCAGCATTTT.

Details on this clone: The same CDR3 also results from other DNA sequences found in this sample. This chain connects TRBV5-6 to TRBJ1-1; the D is unclear. Germline values: CDR1 SGHDT, CDR2 YYEEEE. V was pared by 4 bases and J by 1 base, with 8 bases between. This CDR3 has 13 residues. CDR3 amino acids: CASSLGENTEAFF. CDR3 DNA sequence: TGTGCCAGCAGCCTAGGAGAGAACACTGAAGCTTTCTTT.

J is TRBJ2-1 and V is TRBV7-3; 10 positions match TRBD1. Trimming removed 5 bases from V and 3 bases from J; junction bases left unmatched: 4. The CDR3 totals 15 residues. CDR1 and CDR2 (germline): SGHTA, FQGTGA. The CDR3 region has the DNA TGTGCCAGCAGCCAAGGGACAGGGGACTACAATGAGCAGTTCTTC. It is translated as CASSQGTGDYNEQFF.

The V call is TRBV5-5, the J call TRBJ1-1, with 11 bases lining up with TRBD1. CDR3 length: 17 amino acids. Germline lookup yields CDR1 SGHKS and CDR2 YYEKEE (reference sequence). V dropped 0 bases and J dropped 0; count of bases not matched to a gene: 4. The CDR3 sequence: CASSLALGQGVNTEAFF. CDR3 bases: TGTGCCAGCAGCTTGGCCCTGGGACAGGGGGTGAACACTGAAGCTTTCTTT.

The gene calls are TRBV5-1 and TRBJ1-2; D is possibly TRBD1 (5 bases). The CDR3 length is 15 residues. With 0 bases removed from V and 8 bases from J, the gap between germline ends came to 17 bases. Germline V gene lookup returns CDR1 SGHRS and CDR2 YFSETQ. DNA for the CDR3: TGCGCCAGCAGCTTGGCCTTGGGGCGGGGCAGCGGCTACACCTTC. It codes for CASSLALGRGSGYTF. Full variable domain (missing parts from reference TRBV5-1 and TRBJ1-2): KAGVTQTPRYLIKTRGQQVTLSCSPISGHRSVSWYQQTPGQGLQFLFEYFSETQRNKGNFPGRFSGRQFSNSRSEMNVSTLELGDSALYLCASSLALGRGSGYTFGSGTRLTVV.

The chain has TRBV13 and TRBJ1-1, with 9 bases that match TRBD1. This CDR3 comprises 16 residues. With 0 bases clipped from V and 1 base from J, the junction kept 3 bases outside the gene matches. Germline V CDR1 and CDR2: PRHDT, FYEKMQ (reference sequence). Here the CDR3 DNA reads TGTGCCAGCAGCTTAGGCCAGGGACAGGGGAACACTGAAGCTTTCTTT. It specifies CASSLGQGQGNTEAFF. Combining the CDR3 with reference TRBV13 and TRBJ1-1 gives the whole variable domain AAGVIQSPRHLIKEKRETATLKCYPIPRHDTVYWYQQGPGQDPQFLISFYEKMQSDKGSIPDRFSAQQFSDYHSELNMSSLELGDSALYFCASSLGQGQGNTEAFFGQGTRLTVV.

The rearrangement joins TRBV5-4 to TRBJ1-6; 7 bases are a match to TRBD1. V was pared by 1 base and J by 7 bases, with 5 bases of the junction left unmatched. Germline CDR1 and CDR2: SGHNT and YYREEE (reference sequence). The CDR3 consists of 15 residues. CDR3 sequence (DNA): TGTGCCAGCAGCTTGTCGACAGGGTGGAATTCACCCCTCCACTTT. Residues: CASSLSTGWNSPLHF.

This clone was counted only a few times. The CDR3 DNA reads as TGTGCCAGTAGTATGGAGGGTTTTGAGCAGTTCTTC. It yields the protein CASSMEGFEQFF. The rearrangement links TRBV19 to TRBJ2-1; weak D call: TRBD2 (6 bases). CDR1 and CDR2 (germline): LNHDA, SQIVND (reference sequence). V was pared by 3 bases and J by 9 bases, with 9 bases between. The CDR3 is 12 residues long.

This clone was recorded once. The rearrangement uses TRBV7-3 and TRBJ2-1; TRBD2 matches 7 bases. CDR3 length: 14 residues. The ends lost 5 bases at V and 3 bases at J; junction bases unmatched: 4. Germline assignment: CDR1 SGHTA and CDR2 FQGTGA. The CDR3 DNA sequence: TGTGCCAGCAGCCCCGGGGGGTACTACAATGAGCAGTTCTTC. This sequence encodes CASSPGGYYNEQFF.

The rearrangement uses TRBV14 and TRBJ1-1; 8 nucleotides agree with TRBD1. This CDR3 is built from 16 residues. The V and J ends lost 1 base and 4 bases, in that order; junction bases with no gene match: 8. From germline, CDR1 is SGHDN and CDR2 FVKESK. In DNA, the CDR3 is TGTGCCAGCAGCCAAGGGACAGGGCCCGGGAGCACTGAAGCTTTCTTT. It specifies CASSQGTGPGSTEAFF.

This clone has only a few counts. The chain combines TRBV7-2 with TRBJ1-4; 7 nucleotides match TRBD1. This CDR3 region has 14 residues. V trimming: 5 bases; J trimming: 6 bases; junction bases outside the gene matches: 6. CDR1 and CDR2 (germline): SGHTA, FQGNSA. The CDR3 here is CASSLGDRDEKLFF. For the CDR3, the DNA is TGTGCCAGCAGCCTAGGCGACAGGGATGAAAAACTGTTTTTT. The full variable domain, in which reference TRBV7-2 and TRBJ1-4 provide the parts outside the CDR3, is GAGVSQSPSNKVTEKGKDVELRCDPISGHTALYWYRQSLGQGLEFLIYFQGNSAPDKSGLPSDRFSAERTGGSVSTLTIQRTQQEDSAVYLCASSLGDRDEKLFFGSGTQLSVL.

This clone was detected a few times. This chain connects TRBV2 to TRBJ1-5; tentatively, D is TRBD1 (6 bases). This CDR3 has 13 residues. CDR1 SNHLY and CDR2 FYNNEI come from the germline V gene. Trimming stripped 8 bases from V and 4 bases from J, with 12 bases between. CDR3: CASGRQVNQPQHF. Here the CDR3 DNA reads TGTGCCAGCGGAAGACAGGTTAATCAGCCCCAGCATTTT.

V and J are TRBV6-4 and TRBJ2-5; 7 bases match TRBD2. Per the germline V gene, CDR1 is MRHNA and CDR2 is SNTAGT. The CDR3 covers 15 residues. Germline trimming cut 4 bases from V and 4 bases from J; bases unmatched to any gene: 9. For the CDR3, the DNA is TGTGCCAGCAGTGCGCTAGCGGAGATGAGAGAGACCCAGTACTTC. Translation gives CASSALAEMRETQYF.

The J gene is TRBJ2-3, the V gene TRBV5-5; D is unclear. CDR3 size: 11 residues. The germline V and J ends were trimmed by 4 bases and 3 bases, with 3 bases remaining between them. Germline V gene lookup returns CDR1 SGHKS and CDR2 YYEKEE (reference sequence). CDR3 nucleotides: TGTGCCAGCAGCCTTACAGATACGCAGTATTTT. As protein: CASSLTDTQYF.

The V gene is TRBV7-2, the J gene TRBJ2-3; D is uncertain. Trimming took 1 base from V and 0 from J, leaving 8 bases between them. The CDR3 extends over 15 amino acids. Per germline, CDR1 SGHTA and CDR2 FQGNSA. CDR3: CASSLGPTSTDTQYF. The CDR3 DNA sequence: TGTGCCAGCAGCTTAGGCCCGACTAGCACAGATACGCAGTATTTT.

The chain employs TRBV7-2 and TRBJ2-7; 7 nucleotides agree with TRBD2. Trimming at V came to 2 bases and at J to 3 bases, leaving 7 bases not matched to a gene. The V gene's germline CDR1 is SGHTA and CDR2 FQGNSA. The CDR3 extends over 15 amino acids. Here the CDR3 DNA reads TGTGCCAGCAGCTTATCTCGGGAGGATAACTACGAGCAGTACTTC. It codes for CASSLSREDNYEQYF.

For the CDR3, the DNA is TGTGCCAGCACGTTAGGCGGGCGGAACGTCGACTATGGCTACACCTTC. This encodes CASTLGGRNVDYGYTF. The chain joins TRBV7-9 to TRBJ1-2; no firm D call. The CDR3 extends over 16 amino acids. Germline CDR1 is SEHNR and CDR2 is FQNEAQ (reference sequence). Trimming shortened V by 7 bases and J by 3 bases, and 21 bases separated the two germline ends.